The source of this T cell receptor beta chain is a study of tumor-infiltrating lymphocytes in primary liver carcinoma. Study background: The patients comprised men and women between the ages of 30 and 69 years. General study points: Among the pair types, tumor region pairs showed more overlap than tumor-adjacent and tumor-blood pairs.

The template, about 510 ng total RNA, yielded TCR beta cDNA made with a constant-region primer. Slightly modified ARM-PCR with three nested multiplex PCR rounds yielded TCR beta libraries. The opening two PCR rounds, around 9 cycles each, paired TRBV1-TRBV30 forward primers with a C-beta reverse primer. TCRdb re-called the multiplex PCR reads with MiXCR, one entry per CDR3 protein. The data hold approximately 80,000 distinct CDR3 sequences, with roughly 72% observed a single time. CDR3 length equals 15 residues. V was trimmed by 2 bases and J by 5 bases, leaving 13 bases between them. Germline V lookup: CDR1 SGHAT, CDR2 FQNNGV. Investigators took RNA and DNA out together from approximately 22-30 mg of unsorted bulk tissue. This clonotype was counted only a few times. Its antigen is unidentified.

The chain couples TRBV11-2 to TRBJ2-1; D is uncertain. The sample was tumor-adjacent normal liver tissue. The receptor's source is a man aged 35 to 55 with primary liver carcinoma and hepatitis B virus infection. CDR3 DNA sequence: TGTGCCAGCAGCTTATCCTCCCGAAGTGACAATGAGCAGTTCTTC. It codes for CASSLSSRSDNEQFF.